This T cell receptor (beta chain) was identified during a study of control samples from healthy donors and cancer patients (dated by TCRdb to the early 2020s). On this clone: Its antigen remains unidentified. No much larger clone exists at a distance of one base, and base qualities are not known.

There are 13 amino acids in the CDR3, from cysteine to phenylalanine inclusive. The retained sequence is limited to the CDR3, 39 bases, with the frame set at the first base. CDR1 SEHNR and CDR2 FQNEAQ are derived from the germline V gene (reference sequence). V loses 7 bases, J loses 2 bases, and the germline ends lie 12 bases apart. The library was generated by the immunoSEQ multiplex PCR assay. TCRdb limited this immuneACCESS table to in-frame rearrangements with V and J called. A share of clones is missing; checked studies link under half to unresolved V genes, and the rest is unexplained. The sample table shows fewer than 85,000 clones, and about nine tenths are seen once. The ten largest clones represent approximately 14% of the sample.

The source material was blood. The clonotype originates from a man aged 25 to 40 in good health. The chain is encoded by TRBV7-9 joined to TRBJ2-7; TRBD2 might be the D gene, on 6 matching bases. In nucleotide form, the sequence is TGTGCCAGCATCAGCTCGGGGGCCTACGAGCAGTACTTC. This yields the protein CASISSGAYEQYF. Joined to the reference TRBV7-9 and TRBJ2-7 proteins, this CDR3 gives the full variable domain: DTGVSQNPRHKITKRGQNVTFRCDPISEHNRLYWYRQTLGQGPEFLTYFQNEAQLEKSRLLSDRFSAERPKGSFSTLEIQRTEQGDSAMYLCASISSGAYEQYFGPGTRLTVT.